One TCR beta chain is described in this entry. The PCR was carried out with 60 Vbeta primers and 13 Jbeta primers. TCRdb's table, derived via immunoSEQ multiplex PCR, lists solely in-frame clones and lacks some. The table has about 180,000 clones, approximately 73% seen once. This record comes from a study of cytomegalovirus exposure and HLA in healthy donors. Germline CDR1 reads MDHEN; CDR2 reads SYDVKM. This CDR3 contains 11 residues. V was pared by 4 bases and J by 9 bases, with 7 bases between. Material for sequencing was PBMCs. This TCR was recovered from a woman aged 25 to 45 in good health and CMV-seropositive. The gene calls are TRBV28 and TRBJ2-1; D not certain. CDR3 region: CASSSRSEQFF. CDR3 DNA: TGTGCCAGCAGTTCCCGGTCTGAGCAGTTCTTC.